These T cell receptor beta chains were read from a single sample in a study of naive and memory T cell subsets. TCRdb itself ran the UMI-ligation and nested PCR reads through MiXCR, one entry per CDR3 protein. The table lists fewer than 150,000 distinct CDR3 sequences, under 25% of them singletons, with more than 0.6% in the top ten. The source material was naive CD8+ T cells from blood. The receptors originated from a human donor in good health. CDR3s include the opening cysteine and the closing phenylalanine or tryptophan. A D gene is named only where the DNA matches it firmly. Clone size is stated in some rows and not others, as once, few, many or a class when expanded.

TRBJ2-7 NA TRBV20-1 TRBD1 TGCAGTGCTAGGGAAATCGGACAGGCGGAGCAGTACTTC CSAREIGQAEQYF
TRBJ2-3 NA TRBV7-2 NA TGTGCCAGCAGCTTGGAAGCGGGAGATACGCAGTATTTT CASSLEAGDTQYF
TRBJ2-3 few TRBV27 TRBD2 TGTGCCAGCAGTTCCCGACTAGCGGGAGCGGAAGATACGCAGTATTTT CASSSRLAGAEDTQYF
TRBJ2-5 NA TRBV9 NA TGTGCCAGCAGCGTGGGGTCTAATGGCGCCATCCAAGAGACCCAGTACTTC CASSVGSNGAIQETQYF
TRBJ2-1 few TRBV29-1 NA TGCAGCGTTACAACCTCCCCGCAGGTCTACAATGAGCAGTTCTTC CSVTTSPQVYNEQFF
TRBJ2-7 NA TRBV13 TRBD2 TGTGCCAGCAGCCCTAGCGGGAGGGCCTACGAGCAGTACTTC CASSPSGRAYEQYF
TRBJ2-3 NA TRBV29-1 TRBD2 TGCAGCGTTGATACTAGCGGCACAGATACGCAGTATTTT CSVDTSGTDTQYF
TRBJ2-3 NA TRBV5-4 NA TGTGCCAGCAGCGGGTACACTACAGGGATTGGGACAGATACGCAGTATTTT CASSGYTTGIGTDTQYF
TRBJ2-3 few TRBV15 NA TGTGCCGCTGGTGCAGATACGCAGTATTTT CAAGADTQYF
TRBJ2-7 few TRBV28 NA TGTGCCAGCAGGTCCCTCGGAGGTTACGAGCAGTACTTC CASRSLGGYEQYF
TRBJ2-4 NA TRBV7-8 NA TGTGCCAGCAGCACACAGGGTTCGCCGGACATTCAGTACTTC CASSTQGSPDIQYF
TRBJ2-5 NA TRBV28 NA TGTGCCAGCAGTTCACCGGGACGGAACCAAGAGACCCAGTACTTC CASSSPGRNQETQYF
TRBJ2-3 NA TRBV6-4 TRBD2 TGTGCCAGCAGTGACTTGGGTAGCGGGAGAAATACGCAGTATTTT CASSDLGSGRNTQYF
TRBJ2-7 NA TRBV3-1 NA TGTGCCAGCAGCGCCCTTCCCGGGACCTACGAGCAGTACTTC CASSALPGTYEQYF
TRBJ1-5 few TRBV4-3 NA TGCGCCAGCAGCCAAGATTCGGGGGGTAGCAATCAGCCCCAGCATTTT CASSQDSGGSNQPQHF
TRBJ1-5 NA TRBV5-5 NA TGTGCCAGCAGCCTGTCGTGGGGTGATCAGCCCCAGCATTTT CASSLSWGDQPQHF
TRBJ2-7 NA TRBV4-1 NA TGCGCCAGCAGCCTGGGGGGTAGGGATCGGGACGAGCAGTACTTC CASSLGGRDRDEQYF
TRBJ2-3 NA TRBV7-8 NA TGTGCCAGCAGACCTAGCAACACAGATACGCAGTATTTT CASRPSNTDTQYF
TRBJ1-5 NA TRBV11-2 NA TGTGCCAGCAGCATGGGGACAAGGGATTATCAGCCCCAGCATTTT CASSMGTRDYQPQHF
TRBJ2-7 NA TRBV28 NA TGTGCCAGCAGTTCCCAGGGTTCCCCCTACGAGCAGTACTTC CASSSQGSPYEQYF
TRBJ2-4 NA TRBV5-6 NA TGTGCCAGCAGCCATTCGGGTAGGGAAAACATTCAGTACTTC CASSHSGRENIQYF
TRBJ2-1 few TRBV28 NA TGTGCCAGCAGTTTGCGCCAAGATTGGGGTGAGCAGTTCTTC CASSLRQDWGEQFF
TRBJ2-3 NA TRBV7-2 NA TGTGCCAGCAGCTCCCCTCTAGAGTCCACAGATACGCAGTATTTT CASSSPLESTDTQYF
TRBJ1-1 many TRBV6-5 NA TGTGCCAGCAGTTCGGTGTGGGGGGCGGACACTGAAGCTTTCTTT CASSSVWGADTEAFF
TRBJ1-1 NA TRBV24-1 NA TGTGCCACCAGTGATTTTGGAACTGAAGCTTTCTTT CATSDFGTEAFF
TRBJ2-5 NA TRBV7-3 TRBD2 TGTGCCAGCAGCTTAGGGACTAGCGGGATCGCGGAGACCCAGTACTTC CASSLGTSGIAETQYF
TRBJ2-7 few TRBV4-1 TRBD1 TGCGCCAGCAGCCAACTCCGGGACAGGGCCTACGAGCAGTACTTC CASSQLRDRAYEQYF
TRBJ2-1 few TRBV28 TRBD2 TGTGCCAGCTACCTAGCGGGAGGGTCCAATGAGCAGTTCTTC CASYLAGGSNEQFF
TRBJ2-7 NA TRBV20-1 NA TGCAGTGCTATGATTGGACTACAAACCTACGAGCAGTACTTC CSAMIGLQTYEQYF
TRBJ1-1 NA TRBV24-1 NA TGTGCCACCTATTCCACTGAAGCTTTCTTT CATYSTEAFF
TRBJ1-5 few TRBV6-5 NA TGTGCCAGCAGTTACAGCGGGGCCGACAATCAGCCCCAGCATTTT CASSYSGADNQPQHF
TRBJ1-4 NA TRBV12-3/TRBV12-4 NA TGTGCCAGCAGTTTAGACGGGACATCCGTCCGAGGTGAAAAACTGTTTTTT CASSLDGTSVRGEKLFF
TRBJ1-2 few TRBV6-2/TRBV6-3 NA TGTGCCAGCAGTTACTCGACCTCTTGGGGGGACTATGGCTACACCTTC CASSYSTSWGDYGYTF
TRBJ2-3 NA TRBV5-6 NA TGTGCCAGCAGCCCTTATCCGGGGGCAGATACGCAGTATTTT CASSPYPGADTQYF
TRBJ1-3 NA TRBV29-1 TRBD1 TGCAGCGTCAAAAGACAGGGTTCTGGAAACACCATATATTTT CSVKRQGSGNTIYF